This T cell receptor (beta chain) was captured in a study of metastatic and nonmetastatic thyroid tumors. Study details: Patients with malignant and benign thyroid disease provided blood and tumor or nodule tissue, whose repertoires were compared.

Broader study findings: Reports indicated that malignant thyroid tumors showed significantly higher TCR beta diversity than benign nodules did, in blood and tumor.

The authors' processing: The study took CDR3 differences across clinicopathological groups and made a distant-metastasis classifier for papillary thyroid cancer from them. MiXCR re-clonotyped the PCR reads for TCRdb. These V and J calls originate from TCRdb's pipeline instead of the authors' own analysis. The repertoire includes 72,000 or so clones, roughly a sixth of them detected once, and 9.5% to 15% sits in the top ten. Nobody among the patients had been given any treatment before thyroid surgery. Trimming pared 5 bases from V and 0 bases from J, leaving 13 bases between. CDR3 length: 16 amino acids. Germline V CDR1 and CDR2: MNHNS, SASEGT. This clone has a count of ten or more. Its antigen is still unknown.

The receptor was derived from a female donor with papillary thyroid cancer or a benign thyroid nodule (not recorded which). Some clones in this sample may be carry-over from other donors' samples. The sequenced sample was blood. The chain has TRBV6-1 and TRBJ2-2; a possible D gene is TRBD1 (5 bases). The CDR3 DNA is TGTGCCAGCAGTTCCCGTGGGGCACCGAACACCGGGGAGCTGTTTTTT. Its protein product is CASSSRGAPNTGELFF.